These 27 T cell receptor beta chains came from one sample sequenced in a study of vaccination effects on CD4 cells after COVID-19. Sequenced by immunoSEQ multiplex PCR; TCRdb stores in-frame clones only, minus some. This repertoire shows some 70,000 clones, around 80% found once; its top ten account for under 2.5%. Their target antigens are unknown. Cells that had been cultured for 9 to 10 days were the source of isolated CD4+ T cells. Participants got two doses of BNT162b2 or mRNA-1273 vaccine. Here the sequenced sample was CD4+ T cells from PBMCs cultured without peptide, taken after COVID-19 vaccination. These receptors were obtained from a human donor who received a COVID-19 vaccine.

V and J are TRBV27 and TRBJ2-5, with D perhaps assigned TRBD1 or TRBD2 (5 bases each). Germline assignment: CDR1 MNHEY and CDR2 SMNVEV (reference sequence). The CDR3 runs 14 residues. With 2 bases removed from V and 1 base from J, the gap between germline ends came to 8 bases. The CDR3: CASSLRGTQETQYF. In DNA form, the CDR3 reads TGTGCCAGCAGTTTACGTGGGACCCAAGAGACCCAGTACTTC.

This clone has only one observation. V usage is TRBV9 and J usage is TRBJ2-1, with no clear D. CDR1 SGDLS and CDR2 YYNGEE come from the germline V gene. Trimming stripped 2 bases from V and 0 bases from J, with 9 bases between. The CDR3 runs to 15 residues. The CDR3 sequence is CASSVSGDSYNEQFF. CDR3 nucleotide sequence: TGTGCCAGCAGCGTGTCCGGAGACTCCTACAATGAGCAGTTCTTC.

This clone has more than one count but fewer than ten. This sequence joins TRBV25-1 and TRBJ2-1; tentatively, D is TRBD2 (5 bases). V gave up 4 bases and J gave up 5 bases, with 21 bases separating them. The CDR3 is 17 amino acids. Germline V gene sequence: CDR1 MGHDK, CDR2 SYGVNS. The CDR3: CASSVPFGVGSDNEQFF. CDR3 in DNA: TGTGCCAGCAGTGTACCCTTTGGCGTTGGGAGTGACAATGAGCAGTTCTTC.

The sample holds one count of this clone. The V and J genes are TRBV19 and TRBJ1-4; unclear D gene. Germline loops: CDR1 LNHDA, CDR2 SQIVND (reference sequence). There are 13 residues in the CDR3. Deletions cut 0 bases from V and 7 bases from J, with 6 bases between. The CDR3 is CASSIDRAEKLFF. The CDR3 bases are TGTGCCAGTAGTATAGATCGGGCTGAAAAACTGTTTTTT.

The V and J genes are TRBV3-1 (or the pseudogene TRBV3-2) and TRBJ2-5; D is uncertain. Trimming removed 4 bases from V and 2 bases from J, with 8 bases in between. The CDR3 covers 13 residues. Germline assignment: CDR1 LGHDT and CDR2 YNNKEL (reference sequence). The CDR3 DNA sequence: TGTGCCAGCAGCCCAGAACGGCAAGAGACCCAGTACTTC. Protein sequence: CASSPERQETQYF.

This rearrangement joins TRBV3-1 (or the pseudogene TRBV3-2) to TRBJ1-4; 9 nucleotides line up with TRBD1. V dropped 9 bases and J dropped 8; count of bases not matched to a gene: 4. The CDR3 is 12 amino acids. Germline-derived CDR1 and CDR2 are LGHDT and YNNKEL (reference sequence). CDR3 in DNA: TGTGCCAGGGACAGGGGTGGGGAAAAACTGTTTTTT. This encodes CARDRGGEKLFF.

The V gene is TRBV7-2, the J gene TRBJ2-5, with 11 bases lining up with TRBD2. The CDR3 is 18 residues long. V shed 4 bases, J shed 5 bases, and the junction held 15 bases outside the gene matches. The germline V gene has CDR1 SGHTA and CDR2 FQGNSA. Here the CDR3 DNA reads TGTGCCAGCAGCTCCCGACGACTAGCGGGGCCTTTGGCGGAGACCCAGTACTTC. Its protein is CASSSRRLAGPLAETQYF.

The V and J genes are TRBV6-5 and TRBJ1-2; D unclear. The V and J ends lost 3 bases and 2 bases respectively, with 10 bases between them. CDR1 and CDR2 (germline): MNHEY, SVGAGI. This CDR3 is 14 amino acids long. CDR3 loop: CASSYTAQNYGYTF. CDR3 nucleotides: TGTGCCAGCAGTTATACGGCCCAGAACTATGGCTACACCTTC.

The gene calls are TRBV6-6 and TRBJ2-5; TRBD1 matches 8 bases. This CDR3 region has 15 residues. After removal of 9 bases from V and 1 base from J, the junction contained 10 bases not matched to a gene. Germline CDR1 and CDR2: MNHNY and SVGAGI (reference sequence). The CDR3 DNA reads TGTGCCAGTGCCCGGGGCACAGGGGGCCAAGAGACCCAGTACTTC. It translates to CASARGTGGQETQYF.

This chain joins TRBV7-6 and TRBJ2-5; D is ambiguous. Germline CDR1 SGHVS, CDR2 FNYEAQ. CDR3 length: 14 residues. V lost 5 bases, J lost 2 bases, and 12 bases lay in between. The CDR3 DNA follows: TGTGCCAGCAGCCCATCGGCCTTACAAGAGACCCAGTACTTC. It yields the protein CASSPSALQETQYF.

The V and J genes are TRBV3-1 (or the pseudogene TRBV3-2) and TRBJ1-2; no clear D. This CDR3 has 14 amino acids. CDR1 and CDR2 (germline): LGHDT, YNNKEL (reference sequence). The V end was cut by 6 bases, the J end by 2 bases, with 13 bases between. CDR3 residues: CASRLMANNYGYTF. The CDR3 DNA follows: TGTGCCAGCAGGCTAATGGCCAACAACTATGGCTACACCTTC.

The genes are TRBV7-2 and TRBJ2-3; 7 nucleotides match TRBD1. Germline CDR1 and CDR2: SGHTA and FQGNSA. This CDR3 comprises 14 residues. The J segment lost 4 bases and the V segment lost 5 bases, leaving 6 bases of the junction unmatched. CDR3 coding DNA: TGTGCCAGCAGCGCCGGGGACAGATCAGATACGCAGTATTTT. It encodes CASSAGDRSDTQYF.

V and J are TRBV5-4 and TRBJ2-7; 9 positions agree with TRBD1. Germline CDR1 reads SGHNT; CDR2 reads YYREEE (reference sequence). After removal of 3 bases from V and 2 bases from J, the junction contained 3 bases not matched to a gene. The CDR3 totals 14 residues. CDR3 sequence: CASSSRDRAYEQYV. The DNA for the CDR3 is TGTGCCAGCAGCTCCCGGGACAGGGCCTACGAGCAGTACGTC.

This chain connects TRBV5-1 to TRBJ2-1; no reliable D call. CDR3 length: 16 amino acids. Germline V lookup: CDR1 SGHRS, CDR2 YFSETQ. The V end lost 1 base, the J end lost 3 bases, and 14 bases lay between the germline ends. This CDR3 is CASSLSAPNFYNEQFF. In DNA form, the CDR3 reads TGCGCCAGCAGCTTGTCAGCGCCAAATTTCTACAATGAGCAGTTCTTC.

V is TRBV18 and J is TRBJ1-3; D ambiguous. Per the germline V gene, CDR1 is KGHSH and CDR2 is LQKENI. The CDR3 runs 18 residues. V lost 2 bases and J lost 0, with 17 bases in between. The CDR3 loop is CASSPSAGDASSGNTIYF. The CDR3 bases are TGTGCCAGCTCACCATCTGCGGGCGACGCGAGCTCTGGAAACACCATATATTTT. Complete variable domain (other parts from reference TRBV18 and TRBJ1-3): NAGVMQNPRHLVRRRGQEARLRCSPMKGHSHVYWYRQLPEEGLKFMVYLQKENIIDESGMPKERFSAEFPKEGPSILRIQQVVRGDSAAYFCASSPSAGDASSGNTIYFGEGSWLTVV.

This clone occurred a few times. The genes are TRBV7-2 and TRBJ1-1; tentative D call: TRBD1 (6 bases). Germline loops: CDR1 SGHTA, CDR2 FQGNSA. Trimming pared 5 bases from V and 0 bases from J, leaving 13 bases between. This CDR3 spans 15 amino acids. The CDR3 reads CASSPRTAMNTEAFF. Written as DNA, the CDR3 is TGTGCCAGCAGCCCCCGGACAGCTATGAACACTGAAGCTTTCTTT.

For the CDR3, the DNA is TGTGCCAGTAGAGTGACTACTTACACAGATACGCAGTATTTT. Translation: CASRVTTYTDTQYF. The chain carries TRBV19 and TRBJ2-3, with a tentative D call TRBD2 (5 bases). CDR3 size: 14 residues. Germline loops: CDR1 LNHDA, CDR2 SQIVND (reference sequence). Trimming removed 6 bases at V and 2 bases at J, with 12 bases between.

The V call is TRBV18, the J call TRBJ1-1; tentatively, D is TRBD1 (5 bases). V lost 6 bases and J 7 bases, leaving 15 bases between the germline ends. CDR1 is KGHSH and CDR2 is LQKENI in the germline V gene. This CDR3 has 13 amino acids. The DNA for the CDR3 is TGTGCCAGCTCCCCCGACAGCCGAAATGAAGCTTTCTTT. The encoded protein is CASSPDSRNEAFF.

The chain recombines TRBV6-5 with TRBJ2-7, with D unclear. CDR3 length: 13 amino acids. V gave up 8 bases and J gave up 7 bases, with 18 bases separating them. Germline V lookup: CDR1 MNHEY, CDR2 SVGAGI. This CDR3 reads CASRASLLSEQYV. In DNA form, the CDR3 reads TGTGCCAGCCGGGCCTCCTTGTTGAGTGAGCAGTACGTC.

This chain uses TRBV7-8 with TRBJ2-1, with D perhaps TRBD1 or TRBD2 (5 bases each). Germline V gene data show CDR1 as SGHVS and CDR2 as FQNEAQ. The length of the CDR3 is 12 residues. V lost 5 bases and J lost 14, with 16 bases in between. The CDR3 DNA follows: TGTGCCAGCAGCCCCCGGGACCTGAAGAAGTTCTTC. This codes for CASSPRDLKKFF.

V usage is TRBV6-1 and J usage is TRBJ2-3, with 11 bases identical to TRBD2. The CDR3 spans 16 residues. V shed 4 bases, J shed 1 base, and the junction held 4 bases outside the gene matches. Germline CDR1 reads MNHNS; CDR2 reads SASEGT. CDR3 DNA: TGTGCCAGCAGTGTACAACTAGCGGGGGGCACAGATACGCAGTATTTT. Translation: CASSVQLAGGTDTQYF.

The rearrangement links TRBV7-9 to TRBJ2-7; 7 nucleotides agree with TRBD1. From germline, CDR1 is SEHNR and CDR2 FQNEAQ (reference sequence). The CDR3 totals 14 residues. The trim removed 5 bases at V and 4 bases at J, leaving 8 bases unmatched. The CDR3 spells CASSRDRAGYEQYV. The CDR3 DNA reads as TGTGCCAGCAGCCGAGACAGGGCCGGGTACGAGCAGTACGTC.

This clone was counted between two and nine times. V and J are TRBV6-6 and TRBJ2-2, with D unresolved. Germline CDR1 MNHNY, CDR2 SVGAGI (reference sequence). CDR3 size: 12 residues. Trimming pared 4 bases from V and 10 bases from J, leaving 10 bases between. CDR3 region: CASSLRPSELFF. DNA for the CDR3: TGTGCCAGCAGTTTACGCCCGTCGGAGCTGTTTTTT.

The gene calls are TRBV5-4 and TRBJ1-6, with 9 nucleotides matching TRBD1. Germline-derived CDR1 and CDR2 are SGHNT and YYREEE (reference sequence). The CDR3 is made up of 16 amino acids. V gave up 4 bases and J gave up 8 bases; unmatched junction bases: 10. The CDR3 region is CASSTPGQGKDSPLHF. The CDR3 nucleotides read TGTGCCAGCAGCACTCCGGGACAGGGTAAAGATTCACCCCTCCACTTT.

The chain recombines TRBV6-5 with TRBJ1-5; maybe TRBD1 (5 bases). The V and J ends lost 5 bases and 5 bases respectively, with 16 bases between them. The CDR3 extends over 15 amino acids. The germline CDR1 and CDR2 sequences are MNHEY and SVGAGI. CDR3 DNA: TGTGCCAGCAGTCAGCAGGGTTGGTATCATCAGCCCCAGCATTTT. Residues: CASSQQGWYHQPQHF.

This clone was detected a few times. The chain couples TRBV5-1 to TRBJ1-1; possibly TRBD1 for D (6 bases). Trimming stripped 5 bases from V and 1 base from J, with 9 bases between. The V gene's germline CDR1 is SGHRS and CDR2 YFSETQ. This CDR3 region has 13 residues. Here the CDR3 reads CASSYRENTEAFF. Here the CDR3 DNA reads TGCGCCAGCAGTTACAGGGAGAACACTGAAGCTTTCTTT.

The V call is TRBV19, the J call TRBJ1-1; possibly TRBD1 for D (5 bases). The CDR3 is 14 amino acids. Germline V gene sequence: CDR1 LNHDA, CDR2 SQIVND (reference sequence). V was clipped by 4 bases and J by 1 base, with 10 bases between them. The CDR3 here is CASSSMGRNTEAFF. In DNA, the CDR3 is TGTGCCAGTAGTAGTATGGGACGGAACACTGAAGCTTTCTTT. Combining the CDR3 with reference TRBV19 and TRBJ1-1 gives the whole variable domain DGGITQSPKYLFRKEGQNVTLSCEQNLNHDAMYWYRQDPGQGLRLIYYSQIVNDFQKGDIAEGYSVSREKKESFPLTVTSAQKNPTAFYLCASSSMGRNTEAFFGQGTRLTVV.